What follows describes a single T cell receptor beta chain. Its antigen is unidentified. The sample comes from a study of T cell responses to AZD1222 COVID-19 vaccine. Study results and caveats: Unmutated variant regions are reportedly the target of nearly half of TCRs that are spike-specific.

Here immunoSEQ multiplex PCR was the method, and the copy in TCRdb shows in-frame clones only, minus some. The sample carries 90,000 to 120,000 clones, 80% to 90% recorded once. Specimen: peripheral blood, collected on day 0 of AZD1222 vaccination. The sequence came from an adult in good health.

CDR3 bases: TGTGCCACCAACGGAGGGGGAGGGTATCAGCCCCAGCATTTT. The encoded protein is CATNGGGGYQPQHF. The V call is TRBV19, the J call TRBJ1-5; possible D gene TRBD1, 6 bases. CDR1 and CDR2 (germline): LNHDA, SQIVND (reference sequence). CDR3 length: 14 amino acids. Trimming took off 10 bases at V and 5 bases at J, with 18 bases between the two ends.